The 18 T cell receptor beta chains presented below share a single source sample, sequenced in a study of blood T cell repertoires in COVID-19. TCRdb's table, derived via immunoSEQ multiplex PCR, lists solely in-frame clones and lacks some. The data contain 150,000 to 200,000 clones, roughly 88% of them seen just once; the ten biggest clones take up more than 7.5%. The sequenced material came from PBMCs or T cells enriched from blood (not recorded which). Receptors originate from a woman between 25 and 40 years old who had recovered from COVID-19.

This clone has just one count. The V and J genes are TRBV7-2 and TRBJ1-5; 9 nucleotides align to TRBD1. V dropped 5 bases and J dropped 2; count of bases not matched to a gene: 4. The germline CDR1 and CDR2 sequences are SGHTA and FQGNSA. The CDR3 length is 15 residues. CDR3 region: CASSPRTGGNQPQHF. The CDR3 nucleotides read TGTGCCAGCAGCCCCCGGACAGGGGGCAATCAGCCCCAGCATTTT.

This chain uses TRBV5-1 with TRBJ2-7, with D perhaps TRBD2 (5 bases). The V end lost 5 bases, the J end lost 2 bases, and 14 bases lay between the germline ends. The CDR3 is 14 amino acids. CDR1 is SGHRS and CDR2 is YFSETQ in the germline V gene. Here the CDR3 reads CASRAPGITYEQYF. The CDR3 bases are TGCGCCAGCAGGGCCCCCGGGATCACCTACGAGCAGTACTTC.

The table lists this clone with a count of one. The chain is built from TRBV28 and TRBJ2-7, with unresolved D. V was trimmed by 4 bases and J by 7 bases, leaving 14 bases between them. The CDR3 is 13 amino acids. Per germline, CDR1 MDHEN and CDR2 SYDVKM. The CDR3 spells CASSSNHMNEQYF. In DNA, the CDR3 is TGTGCCAGCAGTTCAAACCACATGAATGAGCAGTACTTC.

The rearrangement joins TRBV7-9 to TRBJ2-3, with D perhaps matching TRBD1 (6 bases). With 5 bases removed from V and 2 bases from J, the gap between germline ends came to 17 bases. CDR1 is SEHNR, CDR2 FQNEAQ, per germline (reference sequence). The length of the CDR3 is 16 residues. The CDR3 region has the DNA TGTGCCAGCAGCCCCACCGAGGGACACCCCACAGATACGCAGTATTTT. Translation: CASSPTEGHPTDTQYF. The variable domain in full, with the rest retrieved from reference TRBV7-9 and TRBJ2-3, is DTGVSQNPRHKITKRGQNVTFRCDPISEHNRLYWYRQTLGQGPEFLTYFQNEAQLEKSRLLSDRFSAERPKGSFSTLEIQRTEQGDSAMYLCASSPTEGHPTDTQYFGPGTRLTVL.

The V and J genes are TRBV28 and TRBJ1-1; 8 bases match TRBD1. The germline V gene encodes CDR1 MDHEN and CDR2 SYDVKM. This CDR3 contains 16 residues. J lost 2 bases, V lost 4 bases, and 9 bases had no gene match. The CDR3 reads CASSSTGALVNTEAFF. The CDR3 nucleotides are TGTGCCAGCAGTTCGACAGGGGCTCTTGTAAACACTGAAGCTTTCTTT.

This clone was seen a few times. V gene TRBV9 combines with J gene TRBJ2-7; 8 nucleotides line up with TRBD1. Trimming cost V 4 bases and J 6 bases; bases outside gene matches: 6. CDR1 is SGDLS, CDR2 YYNGEE, per germline. This CDR3 region has 13 residues. CDR3: CASSITGGLEQYF. In DNA, the CDR3 is TGTGCCAGCAGCATCACAGGGGGGCTCGAGCAGTACTTC.

The chain links TRBV19 to TRBJ1-1; D ambiguous. The V and J ends lost 3 bases and 2 bases respectively, with 7 bases between them. Germline lookup yields CDR1 LNHDA and CDR2 SQIVND (reference sequence). The CDR3 is 13 residues long. DNA of the CDR3: TGTGCCAGTAGTATGGGGAGAAACACTGAAGCTTTCTTT. It codes for CASSMGRNTEAFF.

The rearrangement links TRBV15 to TRBJ2-5, with a possible D match to TRBD2 (6 bases). The CDR3 totals 16 residues. Per germline, CDR1 LNHNV and CDR2 YYDKDF (reference sequence). V gave up 3 bases and J gave up 0 bases, with 14 bases separating them. The CDR3 DNA reads TGTGCCACCAGCAGTTTAGCGGCCAAGAACCAAGAGACCCAGTACTTC. This encodes CATSSLAAKNQETQYF. The full variable domain, rest sourced from reference TRBV15 and TRBJ2-5, is DAMVIQNPRYQVTQFGKPVTLSCSQTLNHNVMYWYQQKSSQAPKLLFHYYDKDFNNEADTPDNFQSRRPNTSFCFLDIRSPGLGDTAMYLCATSSLAAKNQETQYFGPGTRLLVL.

The rearrangement uses TRBV18 and TRBJ2-4; 7 bases align to TRBD2. The ends lost 2 bases at V and 9 bases at J; junction bases unmatched: 10. The germline V gene has CDR1 KGHSH and CDR2 LQKENI. This CDR3 region has 15 residues. The CDR3 nucleotides are TGTGCCAGCTCACCAGGAGGGAGGGCCGGTAGCATTCAGTACTTC. Translation: CASSPGGRAGSIQYF.

The V gene is TRBV28, the J gene TRBJ1-6; no definite D call. CDR3 length equals 15 residues. Germline CDR1 and CDR2: MDHEN and SYDVKM. With 2 bases removed from V and 10 bases from J, the gap between germline ends came to 15 bases. In nucleotides, the CDR3 is TGTGCCAGCAGTTTACCCGGCGGGAACGGATCACCCCTCCACTTT. As protein: CASSLPGGNGSPLHF.

In this sample, this clone turned up a few times. The chain uses TRBV24-1 and TRBJ2-2, with 11 bases identical to TRBD2. CDR1 and CDR2 from the germline V gene are KGHDR and SFDVKD. The junction had 9 bases not matched to a gene; V was cut back by 1 base and J by 0 bases. The CDR3 runs 20 residues. For the CDR3, the DNA is TGTGCCACCAGTGATTTAGGGGTGACTAGCGGGAACGCGAACACCGGGGAGCTGTTTTTT. Encoded protein: CATSDLGVTSGNANTGELFF.

This sequence joins TRBV10-3 and TRBJ2-5; D unclear. CDR1 is ENHRY, CDR2 SYGVKD, per germline. The CDR3 covers 14 residues. The V end was cut by 5 bases, the J end by 3 bases, with 13 bases between. This CDR3 reads CAISPSRQEETQYF. The CDR3, as DNA: TGTGCCATCAGTCCCTCCCGCCAGGAAGAGACCCAGTACTTC.

The rearrangement uses TRBV19 and TRBJ2-7, with 7 bases matching TRBD1. The CDR3 runs 14 residues. CDR1 and CDR2 (germline): LNHDA, SQIVND (reference sequence). J was trimmed by 2 bases and V by 6 bases; bases with no gene match: 7. This CDR3 reads CASRPKDRPYEQYF. The CDR3 DNA sequence: TGTGCCAGTAGGCCTAAGGACAGGCCCTACGAGCAGTACTTC.

The V call is TRBV6-2 or TRBV6-3, the J call TRBJ2-7; D is possibly TRBD2 (6 bases). This CDR3 has 17 residues. The V end lost 4 bases, the J end lost 0 bases, and 19 bases lay between the germline ends. Germline V gene sequence: CDR1 MNHEY, CDR2 SVGEGT. The CDR3 here is CASSFNRDSLSSYEQYF. In nucleotides, the CDR3 is TGTGCCAGCAGTTTCAATAGGGACTCACTTAGCTCCTACGAGCAGTACTTC.

The chain uses TRBV5-1 and TRBJ2-4, with 8 nucleotides matching TRBD2. Germline V gene lookup returns CDR1 SGHRS and CDR2 YFSETQ. The ends lost 4 bases at V and 8 bases at J; junction bases unmatched: 8. This CDR3 contains 14 residues. Here the CDR3 reads CASSGRGRTDIQYF. As DNA, the CDR3 is TGCGCCAGCAGCGGGCGCGGGAGGACTGACATTCAGTACTTC.

This clone showed up just once. V gene TRBV21-1 combines with J gene TRBJ1-5. TRBV21-1 has pseudogene status. The CDR3 totals 12 residues. CDR3 sequence reads: CASVGGYQPQHF. The CDR3 bases are TGTGCCAGTGTTGGAGGTTATCAGCCCCAGCATTTT.

The sample holds one count of this clone. The rearrangement uses TRBV2 and TRBJ2-3; D is unresolved. Deletions cut 3 bases from V and 6 bases from J, with 7 bases between. CDR3 length equals 12 residues. From germline, CDR1 is SNHLY and CDR2 FYNNEI. The CDR3 sequence: CASSDTGDTQYF. The CDR3 nucleotides are TGTGCCAGCAGTGATACCGGGGATACGCAGTATTTT.

V and J are TRBV5-1 and TRBJ2-1; possible D gene TRBD2, 6 bases. Trimming took off 4 bases at V and 1 base at J, with 9 bases between the two ends. Per germline, CDR1 SGHRS and CDR2 YFSETQ. CDR3 length: 14 amino acids. CDR3: CASSGEESYNEQFF. As DNA, the CDR3 is TGCGCCAGCAGCGGGGAGGAGTCCTACAATGAGCAGTTCTTC.